The 32 T cell receptor beta chains in this list originate from one sample, sequenced in a study of cytomegalovirus exposure and HLA in healthy donors. The PCR made use of 60 Vbeta and 13 Jbeta primers. Repertoires were generated with immunoSEQ multiplex PCR, while TCRdb's copy carries only in-frame clones and drops some. The data show 80,000 to 100,000 clones, with approximately 71% seen just once and roughly 15% held by the top ten. The sample consisted of PBMCs. The receptors stem from a woman younger than 30 in good health and CMV-seropositive.

In its sample, this clone was seen a few times. The rearrangement joins TRBV19 to TRBJ1-1; TRBD1 matches at 7 bases. Germline CDR1 reads LNHDA; CDR2 reads SQIVND (reference sequence). The V gene end was trimmed by 4 bases and the J gene end by 6 bases; junction bases not matched to a gene: 8. The CDR3 totals 14 residues. CDR3 region: CASSNQNRGAEAFF. For the CDR3, the DNA is TGTGCCAGTAGTAACCAGAACAGGGGCGCTGAAGCTTTCTTT.

The rearrangement joins TRBV10-3 to TRBJ2-5, with a weak D call TRBD1 (6 bases). From germline, CDR1 is ENHRY and CDR2 SYGVKD. This CDR3 contains 14 residues. Trimming pared 6 bases from V and 4 bases from J, leaving 15 bases between. The CDR3 reads CAIRGHRDIETQYF. The CDR3 DNA reads as TGTGCCATCAGAGGTCACAGGGATATAGAGACCCAGTACTTC.

V usage is TRBV7-2 and J usage is TRBJ1-2; D not resolved. Trimming stripped 1 base from V and 8 bases from J, with 14 bases between. Germline V gives CDR1 SGHTA, CDR2 FQGNSA. The CDR3 loop spans 14 amino acids. CDR3 sequence (DNA): TGTGCCAGCAGCTTAGGTGGGAGGGTCGGCGGCTACACCTTC. Translating gives CASSLGGRVGGYTF.

The genes are TRBV2 and TRBJ1-5; D possibly corresponds to TRBD1 (5 bases). CDR3 length: 14 amino acids. Trimming removed 2 bases from V and 5 bases from J, with 10 bases in between. Per germline, CDR1 SNHLY and CDR2 FYNNEI. The CDR3 sequence is CASSEQGRDQPQHF. The CDR3 coding sequence is TGTGCCAGCAGTGAACAGGGTAGGGATCAGCCCCAGCATTTT.

The chain combines TRBV11-2 with TRBJ1-4, with 10 bases identical to TRBD1. Germline V gives CDR1 SGHAT, CDR2 FQNNGV. Trimming at V came to 4 bases and at J to 5 bases, leaving 13 bases not matched to a gene. The CDR3 totals 18 residues. The CDR3 coding sequence is TGTGCCAGCAGCTCTCCAATCCGGGACAGGGGAAGAAATGAAAAACTGTTTTTT. As protein: CASSSPIRDRGRNEKLFF.

The sample holds a few counts of this clone. V is TRBV6-1 and J is TRBJ2-1; maybe TRBD2 (6 bases). Between the trimmed V and J ends, which lost 2 bases and 0 bases, there was a span of 14 bases. Looked up from germline, CDR1 is MNHNS and CDR2 is SASEGT. The CDR3 length is 17 residues. The CDR3 here is CASSEYGAGSSYNEQFF. The CDR3 DNA follows: TGTGCCAGCAGTGAATACGGGGCGGGGAGCTCCTACAATGAGCAGTTCTTC.

This clone came up a few times. V usage is TRBV6-1 and J usage is TRBJ2-3, with 10 bases fitting TRBD2. The J segment lost 4 bases and the V segment lost 4 bases, leaving 11 bases of the junction unmatched. The germline V gene encodes CDR1 MNHNS and CDR2 SASEGT. The CDR3 consists of 17 residues. Here the CDR3 reads CASSALLSGRMADTQYF. DNA for the CDR3: TGTGCCAGCAGTGCTCTTCTTAGCGGGAGGATGGCAGATACGCAGTATTTT.

The J gene is TRBJ2-1, the V gene TRBV7-9; 9 bases line up with TRBD2. Germline V CDR1 and CDR2: SEHNR, FQNEAQ (reference sequence). The V gene end was trimmed by 5 bases and the J gene end by 9 bases; junction bases not matched to a gene: 14. The CDR3 is 16 residues long. The CDR3 DNA is TGTGCCAGCAGCCGGAGGGTAGCGGGAGCTTTGGTTGAGCAGTTCTTC. This gives the protein CASSRRVAGALVEQFF.

The rearrangement uses TRBV5-1 and TRBJ1-6; no definite D call. The CDR3 runs to 15 residues. V was clipped by 1 base and J by 8 bases, with 13 bases between them. CDR1 is SGHRS, CDR2 YFSETQ, per germline. The CDR3 protein is CASSLKGLQYSPLHF. The CDR3 nucleotides read TGCGCCAGCAGCTTGAAAGGACTGCAATATTCACCCCTCCACTTT.

This clone has just one count. This chain uses TRBV27 with TRBJ2-5, with 12 bases aligning to TRBD2. Germline CDR1 MNHEY, CDR2 SMNVEV (reference sequence). The CDR3 is 16 amino acids. The trim removed 5 bases at V and 2 bases at J, leaving 6 bases unmatched. CDR3 sequence (DNA): TGTGCCAGCAGTCCGGGACTAGCGGGCAAACAAGAGACCCAGTACTTC. This codes for CASSPGLAGKQETQYF.

The V call is TRBV4-3, the J call TRBJ1-4; 12 positions agree with TRBD1. Germline lookup yields CDR1 LGHNA and CDR2 YSLEER. The CDR3 is made up of 16 amino acids. J was trimmed by 8 bases and V by 4 bases; bases with no gene match: 8. The CDR3 loop is CASSRGTGGKGEKLFF. CDR3 nucleotide sequence: TGCGCCAGCAGCCGAGGGACAGGGGGCAAGGGGGAAAAACTGTTTTTT.

The J gene is TRBJ1-6, the V gene TRBV27; 9 nucleotides agree with TRBD1. Germline V gene data show CDR1 as MNHEY and CDR2 as SMNVEV (reference sequence). The CDR3 runs 15 residues. Trimming took 5 bases from V and 7 from J; bases not matched to a gene: 6. Here the CDR3 DNA reads TGTGCCAGCAGTCCATACAGGGGGCAGAATTCACCCCTCCACTTT. Its protein product is CASSPYRGQNSPLHF.

The chain uses TRBV4-2 and TRBJ2-4; 7 nucleotides align to TRBD2. CDR3 length: 14 residues. Germline-derived CDR1 and CDR2 are LGHNA and YNFKEQ. With 4 bases clipped from V and 7 bases from J, the junction kept 7 bases outside the gene matches. Written as DNA, the CDR3 is TGTGCCAGCAGCCCAGGACTAGGAGGGAACATTCAGTACTTC. Translating gives CASSPGLGGNIQYF.

This clone occurred a few times. J is TRBJ1-2 and V is TRBV4-3, with a weak D call TRBD1 (6 bases). CDR1 LGHNA and CDR2 YSLEER come from the germline V gene. The CDR3 runs 15 residues. Trimming left V 0 bases short and J 3 bases short, with 11 bases between. The CDR3 is CASSQEARGDYGYTF. The DNA of the CDR3 is TGCGCCAGCAGCCAAGAGGCCAGGGGAGACTATGGCTACACCTTC.

The chain carries TRBV19 and TRBJ1-2; perhaps TRBD1 as D (5 bases). This CDR3 is built from 15 residues. Germline V gene lookup returns CDR1 LNHDA and CDR2 SQIVND (reference sequence). V was trimmed by 2 bases and J by 7 bases, leaving 17 bases between them. In DNA, the CDR3 is TGTGCCAGTAGTATATTTGGGGGACTTAAAACTGGCTACACCTTC. Translated: CASSIFGGLKTGYTF.

The genes are TRBV30 and TRBJ2-5, with 8 nucleotides matching TRBD2. The CDR3 has 19 amino acids. The V and J ends lost 3 bases and 5 bases, in that order; junction bases with no gene match: 23. Per germline, CDR1 GTSNPN and CDR2 SVGIG (reference sequence). The CDR3 DNA sequence: TGTGCCTGGAGCGGTAGTATGTTTTTTGGTAGCGGGAAGGGGGAGACCCAGTACTTC. Its translation: CAWSGSMFFGSGKGETQYF.

J is TRBJ2-2 and V is TRBV7-6; 7 bases align to TRBD1. The junction had 7 bases not matched to a gene; V was cut back by 4 bases and J by 5 bases. The CDR3 extends over 15 amino acids. The germline CDR1 and CDR2 sequences are SGHVS and FNYEAQ. The CDR3 spells CASSSTGTSTGELFF. The CDR3 region has the DNA TGTGCCAGCAGCTCGACAGGGACGAGTACCGGGGAGCTGTTTTTT. The variable domain in full, completed from reference TRBV7-6 and TRBJ2-2, reads GAGVSQSPRYKVTKRGQDVALRCDPISGHVSLYWYRQALGQGPEFLTYFNYEAQQDKSGLPNDRFSAERPEGSISTLTIQRTEQRDSAMYRCASSSTGTSTGELFFGEGSRLTVL.

The sample holds a few counts of this clone. V and J are TRBV27 and TRBJ1-1; D possibly corresponds to TRBD1 (5 bases). There are 15 residues in the CDR3. Germline loops: CDR1 MNHEY, CDR2 SMNVEV (reference sequence). V lost 0 bases, J lost 5 bases, and 13 bases lay in between. This CDR3 reads CASSLSLMGGTEAFF. For the CDR3, the DNA is TGTGCCAGCAGTTTATCGCTCATGGGGGGGACTGAAGCTTTCTTT.

This clone was detected only a few times. CDR3 region: CASLRAPGGHTGELFF. The CDR3 DNA follows: TGTGCCAGCCTGAGGGCCCCGGGGGGGCACACCGGGGAGCTGTTTTTT. The chain recombines TRBV4-2 with TRBJ2-2; 8 nucleotides match TRBD2. This CDR3 region has 16 residues. Germline V gene lookup returns CDR1 LGHNA and CDR2 YNFKEQ. V lost 8 bases and J lost 3; bases outside the gene matches: 11.

This rearrangement joins TRBV5-1 to TRBJ2-1, with TRBD1 as a possible D gene (6 bases). The germline V gene has CDR1 SGHRS and CDR2 YFSETQ. V gave up 2 bases and J gave up 2 bases, with 20 bases separating them. The CDR3 has 18 amino acids. This chain's CDR3 is CASSLITGWDTAYNEQFF. In DNA form, the CDR3 reads TGCGCCAGCAGCTTAATAACGGGATGGGACACGGCCTACAATGAGCAGTTCTTC.

The rearrangement links TRBV27 to TRBJ2-7; TRBD2 matches 9 bases. Germline V CDR1 and CDR2: MNHEY, SMNVEV (reference sequence). The junction had 9 bases not matched to a gene; V was cut back by 3 bases and J by 12 bases. The CDR3 length is 13 residues. CDR3 DNA sequence: TGTGCCAGCAGTTTTGGTCTAGCGGGGTTCAGGTACTTC. Protein: CASSFGLAGFRYF.

The CDR3 region is CASSSRRGQETQYF. CDR3 coding DNA: TGTGCCAGCAGCTCCAGGCGGGGGCAAGAGACCCAGTACTTC. V usage is TRBV7-8 and J usage is TRBJ2-5, with 7 positions matching TRBD2. Per the germline V gene, CDR1 is SGHVS and CDR2 is FQNEAQ. The CDR3 runs 14 residues. Losses at the gene ends were 4 bases for V and 2 bases for J; bases not matched to a gene: 4.

This sequence joins TRBV9 and TRBJ2-1; TRBD2 agrees at 13 bases. The germline V gene encodes CDR1 SGDLS and CDR2 YYNGEE. The CDR3 runs to 17 residues. Trimming cost V 0 bases and J 6 bases; bases outside gene matches: 6. The CDR3 nucleotides read TGTGCCAGCAGCGTAGAACTAGCGGGGGGGTCCGCCAATGAGCAGTTCTTC. Protein: CASSVELAGGSANEQFF.

The chain carries TRBV27 and TRBJ2-3; D unresolved. The CDR3 is 12 amino acids. V shed 6 bases and J shed 6 bases, with 10 bases lying between them. Germline CDR1 and CDR2: MNHEY and SMNVEV (reference sequence). In DNA form, the CDR3 reads TGTGCCAGCAGACTATCCCCCGATACGCAGTATTTT. Its protein product is CASRLSPDTQYF.

This chain connects TRBV19 to TRBJ1-2; the D is unclear. From germline, CDR1 is LNHDA and CDR2 SQIVND (reference sequence). The CDR3 extends over 14 amino acids. Trimming removed 5 bases at V and 4 bases at J, with 14 bases between. DNA of the CDR3: TGTGCCAGTAGTCCCAATACGGGTGGCTATGGCTACACCTTC. It is translated as CASSPNTGGYGYTF.

For this clone: The sample carries other DNA sequences with the same CDR3. This chain joins TRBV5-1 and TRBJ2-1; 11 nucleotides align to TRBD2. With V trimmed by 2 bases and J by 3 bases, 1 base remained unmatched. This CDR3 is 15 amino acids long. The germline V gene has CDR1 SGHRS and CDR2 YFSETQ. CDR3 nucleotides: TGCGCCAGCAGCTTAGGGACTAGCGGCTACAATGAGCAGTTCTTC. Translated, it gives CASSLGTSGYNEQFF.

The chain recombines TRBV2 with TRBJ2-4; maybe TRBD2 (6 bases). There are 14 residues in the CDR3. The V end was cut by 6 bases, the J end by 1 base, with 10 bases between. The germline gives CDR1 SNHLY, CDR2 FYNNEI. CDR3 bases: TGTGCCAGCAGCGCGGGGTCGGCCAAAAACATTCAGTACTTC. The encoded protein is CASSAGSAKNIQYF.

The gene calls are TRBV6-1 and TRBJ2-6; unclear D gene. This CDR3 has 15 residues. The germline V gene has CDR1 MNHNS and CDR2 SASEGT. V lost 1 base and J lost 6, with 10 bases in between. The CDR3 reads CASSEDPAEANVLTF. The CDR3 bases are TGTGCCAGCAGTGAAGACCCCGCGGAGGCCAACGTCCTGACTTTC.

The chain couples TRBV11-2 to TRBJ2-1; D is unclear. The CDR3 contains 15 residues. The germline V gene encodes CDR1 SGHAT and CDR2 FQNNGV. V was shortened by 6 bases and J by 0 bases, with 12 bases between the two germline ends. The CDR3 DNA reads as TGTGCCAGCAGGGGCATAACGAGCTCCTACAATGAGCAGTTCTTC. Translated: CASRGITSSYNEQFF.

The V and J genes are TRBV9 and TRBJ1-2; the match to TRBD1 covers 8 bases. V lost 3 bases and J lost 6; bases outside the gene matches: 7. This CDR3 is built from 14 residues. Germline V gene data show CDR1 as SGDLS and CDR2 as YYNGEE. For the CDR3, the DNA is TGTGCCAGCAGCGCAGGGGGCTCCAAGCATGGCTACACCTTC. This sequence encodes CASSAGGSKHGYTF. The full variable domain, its missing parts supplied by reference TRBV9 and TRBJ1-2, is DSGVTQTPKHLITATGQRVTLRCSPRSGDLSVYWYQQSLDQGLQFLIQYYNGEERAKGNILERFSAQQFPDLHSELNLSSLELGDSALYFCASSAGGSKHGYTFGSGTRLTVV.

The chain has TRBV7-3 and TRBJ2-5; unclear D gene. Trimming took 1 base from V and 0 from J, leaving 6 bases between them. There are 14 residues in the CDR3. Looked up from germline, CDR1 is SGHTA and CDR2 is FQGTGA. The CDR3, as DNA: TGTGCCAGCAGCTTAAATGGCAACCAAGAGACCCAGTACTTC. The encoded protein is CASSLNGNQETQYF.

This sequence joins TRBV2 and TRBJ1-3; 7 bases map to TRBD1. Germline trimming cut 6 bases from V and 4 bases from J; bases unmatched to any gene: 12. This CDR3 has 16 amino acids. The germline CDR1 and CDR2 sequences are SNHLY and FYNNEI. This chain's CDR3 is CASSTGTAMHGNTIYF. CDR3 nucleotide sequence: TGTGCCAGCAGCACCGGGACAGCGATGCACGGAAACACCATATATTTT.